Below are 19 T cell receptor beta chains sequenced from a single sample in a study of cytomegalovirus exposure and HLA in healthy donors. The PCR had 60 Vbeta and 13 Jbeta primers. Assay: immunoSEQ multiplex PCR; the TCRdb copy retains only in-frame clones and omits some. The data show around 140,000 clones, approximately 61% seen once. Specimen: PBMCs. These receptors were collected from a middle-aged woman in good health and CMV-seronegative.

Only a few counts were recorded for this clone. The chain uses TRBV30 and TRBJ1-2; the D is unclear. This CDR3 comprises 14 residues. V was clipped by 4 bases and J by 8 bases, with 20 bases between them. Germline V gives CDR1 GTSNPN, CDR2 SVGIG (reference sequence). The CDR3 here is CAWTASTVLEGYTF. In DNA form, the CDR3 reads TGTGCCTGGACAGCCTCCACAGTACTGGAAGGCTACACCTTC.

The rearrangement links TRBV28 to TRBJ1-2, with 9 nucleotides matching TRBD1. Germline values: CDR1 MDHEN, CDR2 SYDVKM. The CDR3 extends over 17 amino acids. Losses at the gene ends were 5 bases for V and 6 bases for J; bases not matched to a gene: 16. Written as DNA, the CDR3 is TGTGCCAGCAGTCCTAGAGAGGGGACAGGGTACAGGAATGGCTACACCTTC. It is translated as CASSPREGTGYRNGYTF.

V gene TRBV29-1 combines with J gene TRBJ1-2; D not resolved. Per the germline V gene, CDR1 is SQVTM and CDR2 is ANQGSEA. The length of the CDR3 is 14 residues. V lost 4 bases and J lost 0, with 12 bases in between. CDR3 in DNA: TGCAGCGTTGCGGGGTTCTCTTCTAACTATGGCTACACCTTC. Its translation: CSVAGFSSNYGYTF.

This clone has a handful of counts. This rearrangement joins TRBV29-1 to TRBJ2-7; possible D gene TRBD1, 6 bases. The V end was cut by 6 bases, the J end by 5 bases, with 14 bases between. This CDR3 has 12 amino acids. CDR1 and CDR2 from the germline V gene are SQVTM and ANQGSEA. The chain's CDR3 is CSVWTARDEQYF. The CDR3 DNA is TGCAGCGTCTGGACAGCCCGGGACGAGCAGTACTTC.

The chain links TRBV29-1 to TRBJ2-7, with 7 nucleotides matching TRBD1. The CDR3 sequence is 13 residues long. In germline, CDR1 is SQVTM, CDR2 ANQGSEA. The J segment lost 2 bases and the V segment lost 4 bases, leaving 5 bases of the junction unmatched. The DNA of the CDR3 is TGCAGCGTTGCGACAGGGAAAACCTACGAGCAGTACTTC. Translating gives CSVATGKTYEQYF.

The chain joins TRBV27 to TRBJ1-6; the match to TRBD1 covers 8 bases. The CDR3 consists of 15 residues. Germline trimming cut 3 bases from V and 7 bases from J; bases unmatched to any gene: 5. Germline CDR1 reads MNHEY; CDR2 reads SMNVEV (reference sequence). The CDR3 reads CASSLWTGKNSPLHF. CDR3 nucleotides: TGTGCCAGCAGTTTGTGGACAGGGAAAAATTCACCCCTCCACTTT.

The chain combines TRBV29-1 with TRBJ1-4, with TRBD1 identical over 8 bases. V lost 6 bases to trimming and J lost 0 bases; unmatched junction nucleotides: 9. Per germline, CDR1 SQVTM and CDR2 ANQGSEA. The CDR3 is 16 amino acids. CDR3 loop: CSVPGTGGTTNEKLFF. The CDR3 DNA sequence: TGCAGCGTCCCCGGGACAGGAGGGACAACTAATGAAAAACTGTTTTTT.

The rearrangement uses TRBV7-2 and TRBJ1-2; D unclear. The V end lost 2 bases, the J end lost 2 bases, and 12 bases lay between the germline ends. The germline V gene encodes CDR1 SGHTA and CDR2 FQGNSA. The CDR3 covers 15 residues. As DNA, the CDR3 is TGTGCCAGCAGCTTAAGTGGACTCCAGAACTATGGCTACACCTTC. The encoded protein is CASSLSGLQNYGYTF.

In regard to this clone: Other DNA sequences of this sample code for an identical CDR3. The rearrangement joins TRBV4-3 to TRBJ2-7; 7 bases fit TRBD1. The J segment lost 0 bases and the V segment lost 1 base, leaving 3 bases of the junction unmatched. Germline lookup yields CDR1 LGHNA and CDR2 YSLEER. The length of the CDR3 is 15 residues. In DNA form, the CDR3 reads TGCGCCAGCAGCCAAGTCCGGGACAGCTCCTACGAGCAGTACTTC. It codes for CASSQVRDSSYEQYF.

This chain uses TRBV7-6 with TRBJ2-7, with TRBD1 matching 11 bases. The germline CDR1 and CDR2 sequences are SGHVS and FNYEAQ. There are 15 residues in the CDR3. After removal of 1 base from V and 2 bases from J, the junction contained 1 base not matched to a gene. The CDR3 DNA reads as TGTGCCAGCAGCTTAGGGACAGGGGGCCCCTACGAGCAGTACTTC. It yields the protein CASSLGTGGPYEQYF.

The chain recombines TRBV14 with TRBJ1-3, with 9 positions matching TRBD1. V lost 3 bases and J lost 1; bases outside the gene matches: 4. The CDR3 runs 16 residues. The germline V gene encodes CDR1 SGHDN and CDR2 FVKESK. The DNA for the CDR3 is TGTGCCAGCAGCCATCTCGGGACAGGGTCTGGAAACACCATATATTTT. Protein product: CASSHLGTGSGNTIYF.

This clone occurred a few times. V gene TRBV4-2 combines with J gene TRBJ2-6; D possibly corresponds to TRBD1 (6 bases). This CDR3 is 16 amino acids long. The germline V gene has CDR1 LGHNA and CDR2 YNFKEQ. V was shortened by 3 bases and J by 2 bases, with 11 bases between the two germline ends. DNA for the CDR3: TGTGCCAGCAGCCAGGTCAACAGGGCTGGGGCCAACGTCCTGACTTTC. Encoded protein: CASSQVNRAGANVLTF.

This clone appeared a few times. This chain joins TRBV6-1 and TRBJ2-5; D is perhaps TRBD2 (7 bases). CDR1 and CDR2 (germline): MNHNS, SASEGT. There are 14 residues in the CDR3. The V gene lost 4 bases and the J gene lost 5 bases, with 14 bases spanning the gap. The CDR3 region is CASSVAGASETQYF. The CDR3, as DNA: TGTGCCAGCAGTGTGGCGGGGGCTTCGGAGACCCAGTACTTC.

The V call is TRBV10-3, the J call TRBJ1-1, with D possibly TRBD1 on 5 matching bases. The CDR3 has 15 residues. V gave up 0 bases and J gave up 3 bases, with 11 bases separating them. Germline CDR1 reads ENHRY; CDR2 reads SYGVKD. The DNA for the CDR3 is TGTGCCATCAGTGAGTCGTGGGGGAGGGACACTGAAGCTTTCTTT. Translation gives CAISESWGRDTEAFF.

This chain joins TRBV28 and TRBJ2-2, with TRBD1 matching 9 bases. CDR1 is MDHEN and CDR2 is SYDVKM in the germline V gene. V dropped 6 bases and J dropped 6; count of bases not matched to a gene: 8. The CDR3 consists of 15 residues. CDR3 protein: CASSLTGGGSGELFF. CDR3 in DNA: TGTGCCAGCAGCCTGACAGGGGGTGGTTCCGGGGAGCTGTTTTTT.

This clone was observed many times. The chain links TRBV7-8 to TRBJ2-1; TRBD1 aligns across 10 bases. Germline CDR1 is SGHVS and CDR2 is FQNEAQ. CDR3 size: 14 residues. The ends lost 7 bases at V and 5 bases at J; junction bases unmatched: 5. The CDR3 region has the DNA TGTGCCAGCACGGGACAGGGGAAGAACAATGAGCAGTTCTTC. This gives the protein CASTGQGKNNEQFF.

This chain connects TRBV7-6 to TRBJ1-1, with 8 nucleotides matching TRBD1. Germline V lookup: CDR1 SGHVS, CDR2 FNYEAQ. V gave up 5 bases and J gave up 4 bases; unmatched junction bases: 6. CDR3 size: 14 residues. The CDR3 region is CASSLQGAGTEAFF. The DNA of the CDR3 is TGTGCCAGCAGCCTCCAGGGGGCTGGCACTGAAGCTTTCTTT.

The rearrangement joins TRBV19 to TRBJ2-1, with 8 positions matching TRBD2. CDR3 size: 16 residues. CDR1 is LNHDA and CDR2 is SQIVND in the germline V gene (reference sequence). Trimming took 5 bases from V and 4 from J; bases not matched to a gene: 10. The CDR3 loop is CASSGAAGGRYNEQFF. In nucleotides, the CDR3 is TGTGCCAGTAGTGGGGCCGCGGGGGGCCGGTACAATGAGCAGTTCTTC.

The chain combines TRBV9 with TRBJ1-6; D not resolved. The CDR3 sequence is 15 residues long. Germline lookup yields CDR1 SGDLS and CDR2 YYNGEE. The V and J ends lost 4 bases and 5 bases respectively, with 13 bases between them. CDR3 sequence: CASSPAAADNSPLHF. DNA for the CDR3: TGTGCCAGCAGCCCCGCGGCAGCTGATAATTCACCCCTCCACTTT.